These 2 T cell receptor beta chains were sequenced from one sample in a study of graft-versus-host responses after intestinal transplantation. Using immunoSEQ multiplex PCR, the repertoire was profiled, and TCRdb retains in-frame clones only, with some absent. Of tens of thousands of clones listed, more than 85% were seen once; the top ten hold 1.5% to 2.5%. The antigens these receptors bind are not known. The input for sequencing was unstimulated CD8+ T cells sorted from spleen or lymph node cells, taken before intestinal transplant. The receptors stem from a human donor who received an intestinal transplant.

The chain links TRBV7-2 to TRBJ2-2, with 7 positions matching TRBD1. After removal of 3 bases from V and 4 bases from J, the junction contained 5 bases not matched to a gene. The germline V gene has CDR1 SGHTA and CDR2 FQGNSA. CDR3 length: 15 amino acids. The DNA for the CDR3 is TGTGCCAGCAGCTTTCCCGGGACAGTCACCGGGGAGCTGTTTTTT. Translation gives CASSFPGTVTGELFF.

The chain links TRBV27 to TRBJ1-2; tentative D call: TRBD1 (6 bases). Per the germline V gene, CDR1 is MNHEY and CDR2 is SMNVEV (reference sequence). This CDR3 comprises 17 residues. The V gene lost 5 bases and the J gene lost 2 bases, with 21 bases spanning the gap. CDR3 region: CASSHRDTPAGNYGYTF. The CDR3 DNA reads TGTGCCAGCAGTCACCGGGACACACCAGCAGGCAACTATGGCTACACCTTC.